The T cell receptor (beta chain) under discussion was sequenced for a study of blood T cell repertoires in COVID-19. Study at large: T cells, B-cell-depleted T cells, or PBMCs provided the cDNA or gDNA that served as material.

The CDR3 loop spans 14 amino acids. The junction had 10 bases not matched to a gene; V was cut back by 3 bases and J by 8 bases. Germline CDR1 reads GTSNPN; CDR2 reads SVGIG (reference sequence). Here immunoSEQ multiplex PCR was the method, and the copy in TCRdb shows in-frame clones only, minus some. The data contain a few hundred thousand clones, around four fifths of them seen just once; the ten biggest clones take up 4.1%. This chain connects TRBV30 to TRBJ2-1; 7 bases line up with TRBD2. The sequencing input was peripheral blood. The clonotype originates from a woman aged 50 to 65 with active or convalescent COVID-19. CDR3 sequence (DNA): TGTGCCTGGAGGTCAGCGGTGGCGGGGGATGAGCAGTTCTTC. Protein sequence: CAWRSAVAGDEQFF.